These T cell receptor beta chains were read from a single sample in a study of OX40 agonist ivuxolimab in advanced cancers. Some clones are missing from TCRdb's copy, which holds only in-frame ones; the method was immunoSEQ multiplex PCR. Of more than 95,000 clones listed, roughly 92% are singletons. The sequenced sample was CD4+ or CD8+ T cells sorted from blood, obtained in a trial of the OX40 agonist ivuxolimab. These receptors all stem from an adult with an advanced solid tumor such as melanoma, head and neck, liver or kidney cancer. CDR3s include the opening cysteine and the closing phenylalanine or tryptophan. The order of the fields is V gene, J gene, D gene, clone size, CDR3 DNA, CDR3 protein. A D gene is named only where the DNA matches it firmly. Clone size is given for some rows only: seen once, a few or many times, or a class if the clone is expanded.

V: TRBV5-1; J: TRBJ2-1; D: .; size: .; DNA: TGCGCCAGCAGCTTGGGCAGGGACAATGAGCAGTTCTTC; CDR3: CASSLGRDNEQFF
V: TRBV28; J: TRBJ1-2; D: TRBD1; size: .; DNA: TGTGCCAGCAGTACATGGACAGGGGGGGCCTATGGCTACACCTTC; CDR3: CASSTWTGGAYGYTF
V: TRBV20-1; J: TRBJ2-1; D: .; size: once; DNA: TGCAGTGCAACTCCCAATGAGCAGTTCTTC; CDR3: CSATPNEQFF
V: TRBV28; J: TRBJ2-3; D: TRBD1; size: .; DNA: TGTGCCAGCAGTCTCCGGACAGGGCGCACAGATACGCAGTATTTT; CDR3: CASSLRTGRTDTQYF
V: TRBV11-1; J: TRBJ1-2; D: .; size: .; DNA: TGTGCCAGCAGCTTATCTGGACAGCCTGGGGATGGCTACACCTTC; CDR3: CASSLSGQPGDGYTF
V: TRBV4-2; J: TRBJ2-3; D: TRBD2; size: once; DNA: TGTGCCAGCAGCCAAGAGGGACTAGCGGGAGGGCCGAAAGATACGCAGTATTTT; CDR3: CASSQEGLAGGPKDTQYF
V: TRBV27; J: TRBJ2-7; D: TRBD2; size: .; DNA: TGTGCCAGCAGTTTGAGACTAGCGGGGCCCGTCGAGCAGTACTTC; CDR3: CASSLRLAGPVEQYF
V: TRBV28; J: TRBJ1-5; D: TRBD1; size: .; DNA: TGTGCCAGCAGTTTAAGTGGACAGGGGGCACATAGCAATCAGCCCCAGCATTTT; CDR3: CASSLSGQGAHSNQPQHF
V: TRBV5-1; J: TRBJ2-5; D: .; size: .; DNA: TGCGCCAGCAAGATGGGGTCGGGGGAGACCCAGTACTTC; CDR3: CASKMGSGETQYF
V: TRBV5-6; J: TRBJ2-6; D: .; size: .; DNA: TGTGCCAGCAGCTTGTTTGGGGGGCCTGGGGCCAACGTCCTGACTTTC; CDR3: CASSLFGGPGANVLTF
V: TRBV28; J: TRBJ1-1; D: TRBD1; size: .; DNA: TGTGCCAGCAGTTTGACAGGGTCTGAAGCTTTCTTT; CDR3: CASSLTGSEAFF
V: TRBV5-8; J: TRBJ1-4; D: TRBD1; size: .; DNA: TGTGCCAGCAGCCGAATATCGGGACAGGGGGTTGAAAAACTGTTTTTT; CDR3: CASSRISGQGVEKLFF
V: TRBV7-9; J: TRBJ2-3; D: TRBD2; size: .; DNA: TGTGCCAGCAGCCTGTCTAGCGGAGATCTCACAGATACGCAGTATTTT; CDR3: CASSLSSGDLTDTQYF
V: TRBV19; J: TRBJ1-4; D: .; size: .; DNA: TGTGCCAGTAGAGAGGGGGGACGGGGAAAACTGTTTTTT; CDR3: CASREGGRGKLFF
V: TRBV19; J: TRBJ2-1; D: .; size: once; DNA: TGTGCCAGCACTTTTGGTTTGGGAAGGGACTCCTACAATGAGCAGTTCTTC; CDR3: CASTFGLGRDSYNEQFF
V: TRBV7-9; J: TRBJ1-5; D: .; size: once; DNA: TGTGCCAGCAGCTTTTCGGACCCGCATCAGCCCCAGCATTTT; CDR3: CASSFSDPHQPQHF
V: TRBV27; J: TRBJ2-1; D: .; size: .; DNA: TGTGCCAGCAGTACGAAAGGCGTACGTTCCTACAATGAGCAGTTCTTC; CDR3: CASSTKGVRSYNEQFF
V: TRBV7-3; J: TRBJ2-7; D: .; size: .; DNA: TGTGCCAGCAGCTTTGCACAGGGCCCCTACGAGCAGTACTTC; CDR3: CASSFAQGPYEQYF
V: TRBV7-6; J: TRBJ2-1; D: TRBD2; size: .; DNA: TGTGCCAGCAGCCCCGAGGGATGGACTAGCAGGTACAATGAGCAGTTCTTC; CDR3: CASSPEGWTSRYNEQFF
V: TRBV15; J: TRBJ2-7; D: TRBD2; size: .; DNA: TGTGCCACCAGCAGGGGGGGGAGTAATGTTATGTACGAGCAGTACTTC; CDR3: CATSRGGSNVMYEQYF
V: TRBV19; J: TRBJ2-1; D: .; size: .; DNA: TGTGCCAGTAGTAGCCACAGGGGAGGGTCGGCCTACAATGAGCAGTTCTTC; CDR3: CASSSHRGGSAYNEQFF
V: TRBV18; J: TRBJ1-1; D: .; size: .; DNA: TGTGCCAGCTCACCACCAGCTGGGGGAAACACTGAAGCTTTCTTT; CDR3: CASSPPAGGNTEAFF
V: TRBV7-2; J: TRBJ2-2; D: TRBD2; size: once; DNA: TGTGCCAGCAGCTCCTCGTTTTTTTTGCGGGAGGCTCGACCCGGGGAGCTGTTTTTT; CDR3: CASSSSFFLREARPGELFF
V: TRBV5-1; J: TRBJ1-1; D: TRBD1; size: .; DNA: TGCGCCAGCAGCCGACAGGGGGCGCAATTAACGGACACTGAAGCTTTCTTT; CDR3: CASSRQGAQLTDTEAFF
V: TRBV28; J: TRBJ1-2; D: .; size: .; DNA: TGTGCCAGCTGCAGGGTGCCGTTGGCTGGATATGGCTACACCTTC; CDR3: CASCRVPLAGYGYTF
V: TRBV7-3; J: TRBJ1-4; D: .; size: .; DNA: TGTGCCAGCAGCCCCCCGGCAAATGAAAAACTGTTTTTT; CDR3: CASSPPANEKLFF
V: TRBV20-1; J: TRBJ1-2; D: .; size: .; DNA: TGCAGTGCTGACAGTAACTATGGCTACACCTTC; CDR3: CSADSNYGYTF
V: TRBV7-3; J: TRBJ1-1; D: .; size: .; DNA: TGTGCCAGCAGCGTAGGATCCTCCGCTGCAAACCGAGCTTTCTTT; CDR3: CASSVGSSAANRAFF
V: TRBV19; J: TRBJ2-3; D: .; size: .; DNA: TGTGCCAGTAGTCCTGGTGGGGACATCCCCGATACGCAGTATTTT; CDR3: CASSPGGDIPDTQYF